Listed below are T cell receptor beta chains from one sample, sequenced in a study of identifying expanded T cells in peripheral blood. The method was immunoSEQ multiplex PCR; TCRdb's version includes in-frame clones alone and lacks a portion of them. Here the sample spans just under 65,000 clones, more than 75% being singletons. Sequencing input: blood. These receptors originate from a person aged 18 to 70 in good health. Both conserved end residues are part of each CDR3. The D gene is left open where the match is weak. Some rows have no size entry. The others give once, few or many, or a class for an expanded clone.

D gene	V gene	J gene	clone size	CDR3 DNA	CDR3 protein
NA	TRBV5-1	TRBJ2-7	NA	TGCGCCAGCACCGCAGGGTTCGGGGGCTACGAGCAGTACTTC	CASTAGFGGYEQYF
TRBD2	TRBV19	TRBJ2-7	few	TGTGCCAGTAGTCCTAGGGAGGGGTACGAGCAGTACTTC	CASSPREGYEQYF
NA	TRBV7-2	TRBJ2-7	NA	TGTGCCAGCAGCCCCGGACAAATTTTTTCCTACGAGCAGTACTTC	CASSPGQIFSYEQYF
NA	TRBV4-3	TRBJ2-7	NA	TGCGCCAGCAGCCAAGACTTGGCCAGTTTCTCCTACGAGCAGTACTTC	CASSQDLASFSYEQYF
TRBD1	TRBV27	TRBJ1-3	once	TGTGCCAGCACGGGGCGGGACAGGGACGTGGGGGATCCTGGAAACACCATATATTTT	CASTGRDRDVGDPGNTIYF
TRBD1	TRBV4-2	TRBJ2-5	NA	TGTGCCAGCAGACAGGGGGCAAAAGAGACCCAGTACTTC	CASRQGAKETQYF
NA	TRBV5-1	TRBJ1-2	once	TGCGCCAGCAGCTTGGGGCCCGGGGCAGGGGATGGCTACACCTTC	CASSLGPGAGDGYTF
TRBD2	TRBV6-4	TRBJ2-1	few	TGTGCCAGCGGAGACAGGGCTAGCGGGATAGATGAGCAGTTCTTC	CASGDRASGIDEQFF
TRBD1	TRBV28	TRBJ2-3	NA	TGTGCCAGCAGTTCCGGGACAGGGAGCACAGATACGCAGTATTTT	CASSSGTGSTDTQYF
NA	TRBV5-1	TRBJ2-7	NA	TGCGCCAGCAGCTTGGAGGGGAGGGGGTCCAGCTCCTACGAGCAGTACTTC	CASSLEGRGSSSYEQYF
NA	TRBV21-1	TRBJ2-1	once	TGTGCCAGCAGCAATAGAAGCCGGGACATGAACAATGAGCAGTTCTTC	CASSNRSRDMNNEQFF
NA	TRBV27	TRBJ1-2	once	TGTGCCAGCAGAGGGGCGTATGGCTACACCTTC	CASRGAYGYTF
TRBD1	TRBV10-3	TRBJ2-7	NA	TGTGCCATCAGTGCGGGACAGGGTTACGAGCAGTACTTC	CAISAGQGYEQYF
NA	TRBV27	TRBJ1-4	NA	TGTGCCAGCACCTCTTTGAGGGGGACTAATGAAAAACTGTTTTTT	CASTSLRGTNEKLFF
NA	TRBV10-3	TRBJ1-1	NA	TGTGCCATCAGTGAGTCGGGACGGGGCGATGAAGCTTTCTTT	CAISESGRGDEAFF
TRBD2	TRBV28	TRBJ2-5	NA	TGTGCCAGCAGTCCCCGAGTTAGCGGGGGGACAGTGAGTCAGTACTTC	CASSPRVSGGTVSQYF
NA	TRBV18	TRBJ2-7	NA	TGTGCCAGCTCCCTAGGCCTAGCAAGCTCCTACGAGCAGTACTTC	CASSLGLASSYEQYF
NA	TRBV27	TRBJ2-2	NA	TGTGCCAGCAGTTTAAGGGGACTTGGCACCGGGGAGCTGTTTTTT	CASSLRGLGTGELFF
NA	TRBV2	TRBJ1-3	NA	TGTGCCAGCAGGGAGGGACAAGCCTCTGGAAACACCATATATTTT	CASREGQASGNTIYF
NA	TRBV28	TRBJ1-5	NA	TGTGCCAGCAGTTTAGTAGGGGGGAATCAGCCCCAGCATTTT	CASSLVGGNQPQHF
TRBD1	TRBV7-8	TRBJ2-7	few	TGTGCCAGCAGCCGGACAGGGGATGACTACGAGCAGTACTTC	CASSRTGDDYEQYF
TRBD2	TRBV7-9	TRBJ2-7	NA	TGTGCTTCGGCTAGCGGGAGGTTCTACGAGCAGTACTTC	CASASGRFYEQYF
NA	TRBV27	TRBJ1-1	NA	TGTGCCAGCAGTTTGTCGGGTCGTTACACTGAAGCTTTCTTT	CASSLSGRYTEAFF
TRBD1	TRBV5-1	TRBJ2-1	NA	TGCGCCAGCAGCTTACACAGGGGGAGGAAGACCTACAATGAGCAGTTCTTC	CASSLHRGRKTYNEQFF
NA	TRBV7-2	TRBJ2-6	once	TGTGCCAGCGCCTTAGGCGGGGCCAACGTCCTGACTTTC	CASALGGANVLTF
TRBD1	TRBV4-1	TRBJ2-7	NA	TGCGCCAGCAGCCAAGTGGGACAGGGGGACAACGAGCAGTACTTC	CASSQVGQGDNEQYF
TRBD2	TRBV5-1	TRBJ2-2	NA	TGCGCCAGCAGCTTGGACCCTAGCGGTTACACCGGGGAGCTGTTTTTT	CASSLDPSGYTGELFF
TRBD2	TRBV4-3	TRBJ2-1	NA	TGCGCCAGCAGCCAAGATGAGGCGGGAGGCCCCTACAATGAGCAGTTCTTC	CASSQDEAGGPYNEQFF
NA	TRBV5-4	TRBJ2-5	NA	TGTGCCAGCAGCTTGGCGTCCGCAGAGACCCAGTACTTC	CASSLASAETQYF
TRBD1	TRBV29-1	TRBJ2-1	NA	TGCAGCGTTCCCACAGGGGGCCGGGAGCAGTTCTTC	CSVPTGGREQFF
NA	TRBV6-5	TRBJ2-7	NA	TGTGCCAGCAGGCTCACAGGTTACCACGAGCAGTACTTC	CASRLTGYHEQYF
TRBD1	TRBV6-4	TRBJ2-3	NA	TGTGCCAGCAGTCTAGACAGGGAGGATACGCAGTATTTT	CASSLDREDTQYF
NA	TRBV28	TRBJ2-7	NA	TGTGCCAGCAGTTTCGGCAGAAACTCCTACGAGCAGTACTTC	CASSFGRNSYEQYF
TRBD2	TRBV27	TRBJ2-1	NA	TGTGCCAGCAGTTTAACTAGCGGGAGTAGCTATGAGCAGTTCTTC	CASSLTSGSSYEQFF
NA	TRBV5-1	TRBJ2-2	NA	TGCGCCAGCAGACCGGCATCAACCACCGGGGAGCTGTTTTTT	CASRPASTTGELFF
NA	TRBV7-2	TRBJ2-7	NA	TGTGCCAGCAGCTCGGACGGGTCGTCCGTTTACGAGCAGTACTTC	CASSSDGSSVYEQYF
NA	TRBV28	TRBJ1-1	once	TGTGCCACTACGTTGAACACTGAAGCTTTCTTT	CATTLNTEAFF
NA	TRBV6-1	TRBJ2-7	once	TGTGCCAGCGGGGGGGAGCAGTACTTC	CASGGEQYF
TRBD1	TRBV7-6	TRBJ2-7	NA	TGTGCCAGTTCCTCGACGACAGGGAAAAGGTACGAGCAGTACTTC	CASSSTTGKRYEQYF
NA	TRBV4-2	TRBJ1-4	NA	TGTGCCAGCAGCCAAGACGGAACGGGCAGGGTGGAAGAGAAACTGTTTTTT	CASSQDGTGRVEEKLFF
TRBD1	TRBV6-4	TRBJ2-1	NA	TGTGCCAGCAGTGACAGAGGACAGGATGAGCAGTTCTTC	CASSDRGQDEQFF
TRBD2	TRBV19	TRBJ2-3	once	TGTGCCAGTAGTATTCGACTAGCGGGAGAACATGGCACAGATACGCAGTATTTT	CASSIRLAGEHGTDTQYF
TRBD2	TRBV28	TRBJ2-1	NA	TGTGCCAGCAGTTTATTTAGGCGGGGGGGCCATGTAAATGAGCAGTTCTTC	CASSLFRRGGHVNEQFF
TRBD2	TRBV4-2	TRBJ2-1	NA	TGTGCCAGCAGCCAAGATATTGGACTAGCGGGAGAATGGCAGTTCTTC	CASSQDIGLAGEWQFF